The text below deals with one TCR beta chain. V trimming: 5 bases; J trimming: 5 bases; junction bases outside the gene matches: 13. The CDR3 consists of 16 residues. Germline V gene lookup returns CDR1 MGHRA and CDR2 YSYEKL. The sample is drawn from a study of blood T cell repertoires in COVID-19. Profiled with immunoSEQ multiplex PCR; TCRdb holds only in-frame clones, not every one. The repertoire consists of over 200,000 clones, with roughly 90% occurring once and the leading ten covering less than 15%. Sequenced material: PBMCs or T cells enriched from blood (not recorded which). The origin of this receptor is a man aged 25 to 45 who had been exposed to COVID-19. The chain recombines TRBV4-1 with TRBJ2-5; 8 bases line up with TRBD2. The CDR3 DNA is TGCGCCAGCAGCTCCAGGTTAGCGGGGTATCCGGAGACCCAGTACTTC. Amino acid sequence: CASSSRLAGYPETQYF.